The rows below give T cell receptor beta chains drawn from one sample of a study of blood T cell repertoires in COVID-19. Here immunoSEQ multiplex PCR was the method, and the copy in TCRdb shows in-frame clones only, minus some. Of 400,000 to 450,000 clones listed, just over 85% are singletons. The material sequenced was peripheral blood. These receptor sequences come from a woman younger than 45 with active or convalescent COVID-19. Both conserved end residues are part of each CDR3. Fields, in order: V gene, J gene, clone size, D gene, CDR3 DNA, CDR3 protein. D genes are given only for firm matches. Clone sizes are given selectively: once, few, many, or a class where the clone is expanded.

TRBV10-2	TRBJ1-2	.	.	TGCGCCACCGAACCTACAGGGACCGGGAACTATGGCTACACCTTC	CATEPTGTGNYGYTF
TRBV5-6	TRBJ2-7	.	.	TGTGCCAGCAGCTTGGGACTACCTCACGAGCAGTACTTC	CASSLGLPHEQYF
TRBV5-5	TRBJ2-5	.	.	TGTGCCAGCAGCCACGCCACAATTACCCTCCAAGAGACCCAGTACTTC	CASSHATITLQETQYF
TRBV5-1	TRBJ2-1	.	.	TGCGCCAGCAGCCTATCGAGCTCCTACAATGAGCAGTTCTTC	CASSLSSSYNEQFF
TRBV29-1	TRBJ2-2	.	TRBD2	TGCAGCGTTGAAGGGGTAGCGGGACTGAACACCGGGGAGCTGTTTTTT	CSVEGVAGLNTGELFF
TRBV2	TRBJ1-1	.	TRBD1	TGTGCCAGCAGAGCTCCGGGGACAGCGAACACTGAAGCTTTCTTT	CASRAPGTANTEAFF
TRBV3-1/TRBV3-2	TRBJ2-7	.	TRBD1	TGTGCCAGCAGCCAGGGACAGGGTGTTCAGCAGTACTTC	CASSQGQGVQQYF
TRBV5-6	TRBJ2-1	.	.	TGTGCCAGCAGTAGACAGAGCAATGAGCAGTTCTTC	CASSRQSNEQFF
TRBV2	TRBJ2-3	once	TRBD2	TGTGCCAGCAACATTCCGGGACTAGCGGGAGTTACAGATACGCAGTATTTT	CASNIPGLAGVTDTQYF
TRBV4-1	TRBJ1-1	.	TRBD1	TGCGCCAGCAGAGACCAAGTTCAGGGGGACACTGAAGCTTTCTTT	CASRDQVQGDTEAFF
TRBV25-1	TRBJ1-3	.	.	TGTGCCAGCCCTACGGGGGGGAGCGGAAACACCATATATTTT	CASPTGGSGNTIYF
TRBV3-1/TRBV3-2	TRBJ2-1	.	.	TGTGCCAGCAGCCACCTAAATTCGGAGGAGCAGTTCTTC	CASSHLNSEEQFF
TRBV10-3	TRBJ2-1	.	TRBD2	TGTGCCATCTTCGGGACTAGCGGGAGTTCGGATGAGCAGTTCTTC	CAIFGTSGSSDEQFF
TRBV5-1	TRBJ2-2	.	TRBD2	TGCGCCAGCAGCCGAGGACTAGCGGATAACACCGGGGAGCTGTTTTTT	CASSRGLADNTGELFF
TRBV7-6	TRBJ1-1	few	.	TGTGCCAGCAGCTTAGGAGGGGGTCCGAACACTGAAGCTTTCTTT	CASSLGGGPNTEAFF
TRBV7-2	TRBJ2-7	.	.	TGTGCCAGCAGCTCGGGACAAAGCTCCTACGAGCAGTACTTC	CASSSGQSSYEQYF
TRBV19	TRBJ1-5	.	TRBD1	TGTGCCAGTAGTATCGGGCCCATCGGGACCGGGACAGGGGACAATCAGCCCCAGCATTTT	CASSIGPIGTGTGDNQPQHF
TRBV7-8	TRBJ2-6	.	TRBD2	TGTGCCAGCAGCTTAGCCGTGAGCGGGGGGTTCTCTGGGGCCAACGTCCTGACTTTC	CASSLAVSGGFSGANVLTF
TRBV5-1	TRBJ1-3	.	.	TGCGCCAGCAGCTTGGAGGCAGGGACTGGAAACACCATATATTTT	CASSLEAGTGNTIYF
TRBV11-2	TRBJ1-5	.	.	TGTGCCAGCAGCTTCGATGGGGCTCAGCCCCAGCATTTT	CASSFDGAQPQHF
TRBV19	TRBJ2-7	.	TRBD2	TGTGCCAGTAGTATAGGGACAAGCGGGACTTGGGCCTACGAGCAGTACTTC	CASSIGTSGTWAYEQYF
TRBV5-4	TRBJ2-2	.	.	TGTGCCAGCAGCATTGGACTAATGACGAACACCGGGGAGCTGTTTTTT	CASSIGLMTNTGELFF
TRBV5-1	TRBJ1-1	.	TRBD1	TGCGCCAGCAGCTTGGGCGGGACAGGGGACACTGAAGCTTTCTTT	CASSLGGTGDTEAFF
TRBV10-3	TRBJ1-2	once	.	TGTGCCATCAGTGTGGTGCAGGGAAGTGGCTACACCTTC	CAISVVQGSGYTF
TRBV20-1	TRBJ1-5	.	.	TGCAGTGCTAGTTCCTGGACAGACGGTAGCAATCAGCCCCAGCATTTT	CSASSWTDGSNQPQHF